This T cell receptor (beta chain) stems from a study of cytomegalovirus exposure and HLA in healthy donors. Study as a whole: The 120 validation repertoires were reported in a later analysis to have been generated on the same platform as the roughly 670 first-cohort repertoires. Study-level results: Cytomegalovirus-associated status was assigned to 150 to 200 TCR beta chains. Per published reports, the classifier diagnosed cytomegalovirus status with high specificity and sensitivity. Subsequent analysis showed first-cohort TCR clusters tending to co-occur in about 110 validation repertoires.

The table came from immunoSEQ multiplex PCR; TCRdb's copy has only in-frame clones and leaves some out. The sample holds a few hundred thousand clones, over 80% seen once. On this clone: What it binds is not known.

The CDR3 totals 16 residues. Germline CDR1 and CDR2: SGHNT and YYREEE (reference sequence). Trimming stripped 9 bases from V and 1 base from J, with 19 bases between. The rearrangement joins TRBV5-4 to TRBJ2-2; weak D call: TRBD2 (6 bases). This receptor was obtained from a woman aged 18-30 years in good health and CMV-seronegative. Sequenced: PBMCs. The CDR3 DNA reads TGTGCCACCCAAAGGGCTAGCGCGCTGAACACCGGGGAGCTGTTTTTT. It codes for CATQRASALNTGELFF. Full variable domain (rest looked up from reference TRBV5-4 and TRBJ2-2): ETGVTQSPTHLIKTRGQQVTLRCSSQSGHNTVSWYQQALGQGPQFIFQYYREEENGRGNFPPRFSGLQFPNYSSELNVNALELDDSALYLCATQRASALNTGELFFGEGSRLTVL.